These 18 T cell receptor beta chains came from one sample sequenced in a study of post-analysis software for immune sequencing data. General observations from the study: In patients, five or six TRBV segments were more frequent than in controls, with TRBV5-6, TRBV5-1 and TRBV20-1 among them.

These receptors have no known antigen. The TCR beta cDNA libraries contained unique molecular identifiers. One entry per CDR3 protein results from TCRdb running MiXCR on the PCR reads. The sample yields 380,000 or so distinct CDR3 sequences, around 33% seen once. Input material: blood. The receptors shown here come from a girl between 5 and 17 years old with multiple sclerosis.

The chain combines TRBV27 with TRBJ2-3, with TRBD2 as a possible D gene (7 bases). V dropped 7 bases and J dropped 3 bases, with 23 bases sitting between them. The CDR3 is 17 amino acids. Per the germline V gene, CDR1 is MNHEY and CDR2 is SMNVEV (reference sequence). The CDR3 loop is CASNVRGTIHGTDTQYF. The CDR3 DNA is TGTGCCAGCAACGTTAGGGGGACTATCCATGGAACAGATACGCAGTATTTT.

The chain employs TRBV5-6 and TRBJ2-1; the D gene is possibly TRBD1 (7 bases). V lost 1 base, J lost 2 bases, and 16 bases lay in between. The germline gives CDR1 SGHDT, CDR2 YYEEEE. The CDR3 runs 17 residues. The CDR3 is CASSLPSQGGTYNEQFF. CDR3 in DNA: TGTGCCAGCAGCTTGCCTTCCCAGGGGGGCACCTACAATGAGCAGTTCTTC.

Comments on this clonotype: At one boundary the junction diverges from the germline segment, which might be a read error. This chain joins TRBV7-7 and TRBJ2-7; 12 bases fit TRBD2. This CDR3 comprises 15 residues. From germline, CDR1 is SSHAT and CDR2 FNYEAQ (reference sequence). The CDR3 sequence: CASSPLAGGYNEQYF. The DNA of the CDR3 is TGTGCTAGCAGTCCCCTAGCGGGGGGGTACAATGAGCAGTACTTC.

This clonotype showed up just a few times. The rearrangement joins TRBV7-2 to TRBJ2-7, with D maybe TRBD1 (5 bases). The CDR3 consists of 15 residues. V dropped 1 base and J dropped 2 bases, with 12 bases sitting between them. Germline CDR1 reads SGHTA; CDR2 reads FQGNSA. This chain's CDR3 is CASSLVDWGPYEQYF. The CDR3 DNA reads TGTGCCAGCAGCTTAGTCGATTGGGGCCCCTACGAGCAGTACTTC.

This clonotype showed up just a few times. The CDR3 protein is CASSFGDTSNQPQHF. The CDR3 region has the DNA TGTGCCAGCAGCTTCGGGGACACAAGCAATCAGCCCCAGCATTTT. V is TRBV7-9 and J is TRBJ1-5, with D possibly TRBD1 on 6 matching bases. The CDR3 runs to 15 residues. Germline values: CDR1 SEHNR, CDR2 FQNEAQ (reference sequence). V lost 3 bases and J lost 1, with 10 bases in between.

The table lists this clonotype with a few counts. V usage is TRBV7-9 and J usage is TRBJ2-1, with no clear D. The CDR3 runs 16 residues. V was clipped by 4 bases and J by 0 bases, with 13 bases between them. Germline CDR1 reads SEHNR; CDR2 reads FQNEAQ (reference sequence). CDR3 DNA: TGTGCCAGCAGCTACGTAACAGCAATCTCCTACAATGAGCAGTTCTTC. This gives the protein CASSYVTAISYNEQFF.

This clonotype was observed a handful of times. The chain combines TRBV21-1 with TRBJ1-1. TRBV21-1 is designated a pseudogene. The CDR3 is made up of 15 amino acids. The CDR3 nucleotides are TGTGCCAGCAGCAAATCAATTGACTGGAACACTGAAGCTTTCTTT. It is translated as CASSKSIDWNTEAFF.

The CDR3 loop reads CASSSTRRPYNEQFF. The CDR3 nucleotides are TGTGCCAGCAGCTCGACTAGACGGCCCTACAATGAGCAGTTCTTC. This chain uses TRBV9 with TRBJ2-1, with a possible D match to TRBD2 (6 bases). This CDR3 is 15 amino acids long. V was clipped by 4 bases and J by 2 bases, with 13 bases between them. Germline V CDR1 and CDR2: SGDLS, YYNGEE.

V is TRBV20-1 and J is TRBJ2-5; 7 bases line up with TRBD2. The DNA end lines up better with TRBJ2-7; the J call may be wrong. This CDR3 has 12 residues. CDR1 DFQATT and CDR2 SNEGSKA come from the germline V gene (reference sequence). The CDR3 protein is CSASRGDYEQYF. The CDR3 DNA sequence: TGCAGTGCTAGCCGGGGGGACTACGAGCAGTACTTC.

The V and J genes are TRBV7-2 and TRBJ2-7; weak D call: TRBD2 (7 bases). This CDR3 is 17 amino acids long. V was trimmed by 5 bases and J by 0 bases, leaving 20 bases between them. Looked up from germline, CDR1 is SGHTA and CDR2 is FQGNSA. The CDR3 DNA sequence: TGTGCCAGCAGCGGACGCCTTGGGGGGGGGCCCTCCTACGAGCAGTACTTC. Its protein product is CASSGRLGGGPSYEQYF.

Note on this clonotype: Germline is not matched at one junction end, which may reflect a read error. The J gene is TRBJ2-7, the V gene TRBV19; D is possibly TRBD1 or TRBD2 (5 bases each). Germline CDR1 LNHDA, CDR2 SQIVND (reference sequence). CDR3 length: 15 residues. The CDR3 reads CATASGSGTGYGQYF. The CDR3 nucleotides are TGTGCCACCGCCTCGGGCTCAGGGACGGGGTACGGGCAGTACTTC. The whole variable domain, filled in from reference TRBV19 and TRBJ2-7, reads DGGITQSPKYLFRKEGQNVTLSCEQNLNHDAMYWYRQDPGQGLRLIYYSQIVNDFQKGDIAEGYSVSREKKESFPLTVTSAQKNPTAFYLCATASGSGTGYGQYFGPGTRLTVT.

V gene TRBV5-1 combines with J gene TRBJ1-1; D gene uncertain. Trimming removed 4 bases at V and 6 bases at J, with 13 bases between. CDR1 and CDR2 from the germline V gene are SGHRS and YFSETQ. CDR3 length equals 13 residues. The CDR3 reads CASSPDYNAEAFF. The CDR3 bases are TGCGCCAGCAGCCCGGACTACAACGCTGAAGCTTTCTTT.

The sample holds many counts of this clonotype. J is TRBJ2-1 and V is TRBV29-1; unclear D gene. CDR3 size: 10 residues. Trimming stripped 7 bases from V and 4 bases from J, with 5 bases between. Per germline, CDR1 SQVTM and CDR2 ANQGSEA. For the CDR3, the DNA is TGCAGCGGGGGTTACAATGAGCAGTTCTTC. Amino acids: CSGGYNEQFF.

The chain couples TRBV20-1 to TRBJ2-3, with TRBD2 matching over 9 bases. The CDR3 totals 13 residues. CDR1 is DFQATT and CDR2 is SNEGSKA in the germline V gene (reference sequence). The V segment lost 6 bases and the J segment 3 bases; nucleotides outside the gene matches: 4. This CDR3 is CSAGTSRTDTQYF. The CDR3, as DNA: TGCAGTGCCGGGACTAGCCGAACAGATACGCAGTATTTT.

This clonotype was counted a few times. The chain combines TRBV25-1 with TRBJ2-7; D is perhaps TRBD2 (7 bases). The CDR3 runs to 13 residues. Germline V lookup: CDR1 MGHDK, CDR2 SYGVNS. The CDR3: CATARGGSYEQYF. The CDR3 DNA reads TGTGCTACAGCAAGGGGGGGCTCCTACGAGCAGTACTTC.

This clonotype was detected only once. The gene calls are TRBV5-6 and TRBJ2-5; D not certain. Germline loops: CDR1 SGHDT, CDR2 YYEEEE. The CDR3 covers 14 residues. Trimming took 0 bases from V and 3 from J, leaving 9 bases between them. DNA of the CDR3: TGTGCCAGCAGCTTGGGGCCGGTAGAAGAGACCCAGTACTTC. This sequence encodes CASSLGPVEETQYF.

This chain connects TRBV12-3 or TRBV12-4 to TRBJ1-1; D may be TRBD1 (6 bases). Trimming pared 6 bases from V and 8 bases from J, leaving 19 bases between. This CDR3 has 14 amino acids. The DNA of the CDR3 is TGTGCCAGCAGGACGGACAGTCGAGAAGCGGAAGCTTTCTTT. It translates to CASRTDSREAEAFF.

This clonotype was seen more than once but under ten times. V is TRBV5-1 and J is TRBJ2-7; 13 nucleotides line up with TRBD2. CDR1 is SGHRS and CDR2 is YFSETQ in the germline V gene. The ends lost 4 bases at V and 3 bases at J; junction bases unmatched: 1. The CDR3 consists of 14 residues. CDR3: CASSRTSGGYEQYF. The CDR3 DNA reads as TGCGCCAGCAGCCGGACTAGCGGGGGCTACGAGCAGTACTTC.